A single sample is the source of the 25 T cell receptor beta chains below, sequenced in a study of radiotherapy plus CTLA-4 blockade in lung cancer. The data were produced by immunoSEQ multiplex PCR, yet TCRdb's version contains in-frame clones alone and is incomplete. The data contain 52,000 or so clones, 79% of them singletons. The sample in question was peripheral blood, obtained from a patient treated with radiotherapy plus ipilimumab. The receptors here all came from a human donor with non-small cell lung cancer who had a partial response to radiotherapy plus ipilimumab.

This clone was picked up one time. The V call is TRBV18, the J call TRBJ1-2; no definite D call. The CDR3 spans 11 residues. Germline-derived CDR1 and CDR2 are KGHSH and LQKENI. Trimming took off 1 base at V and 9 bases at J, with 6 bases between the two ends. The CDR3 protein is CASSPLESYTF. CDR3 sequence (DNA): TGTGCCAGCTCACCACTGGAGAGCTACACCTTC. The full variable domain, its missing parts supplied by reference TRBV18 and TRBJ1-2, is NAGVMQNPRHLVRRRGQEARLRCSPMKGHSHVYWYRQLPEEGLKFMVYLQKENIIDESGMPKERFSAEFPKEGPSILRIQQVVRGDSAAYFCASSPLESYTFGSGTRLTVV.

This clone was observed a single time. This chain connects TRBV6-1 to TRBJ1-1, with a weak D call TRBD1 (5 bases). The V end was cut by 2 bases, the J end by 6 bases, with 10 bases between. Germline V gene sequence: CDR1 MNHNS, CDR2 SASEGT. The CDR3 is made up of 13 amino acids. The CDR3 is CASSELGGAEAFF. Written as DNA, the CDR3 is TGTGCCAGCAGTGAATTGGGGGGGGCTGAAGCTTTCTTT.

The chain carries TRBV25-1 and TRBJ2-7; D may be TRBD1 (6 bases). Germline CDR1 MGHDK, CDR2 SYGVNS. The V gene lost 5 bases and the J gene lost 4 bases, with 12 bases spanning the gap. This CDR3 spans 13 amino acids. CDR3 sequence: CASSLSGAYEQYF. The CDR3 DNA sequence: TGTGCCAGCAGTCTTTCAGGGGCTTACGAGCAGTACTTC.

The chain carries TRBV15 and TRBJ1-6; a weak D match, TRBD1 (5 bases). From germline, CDR1 is LNHNV and CDR2 YYDKDF (reference sequence). The CDR3 has 15 amino acids. The V end lost 0 bases, the J end lost 5 bases, and 8 bases lay between the germline ends. The DNA of the CDR3 is TGTGCCACCAGCAGAGAACAGGTGAATAATTCACCCCTCCACTTT. Translation: CATSREQVNNSPLHF.

The chain couples TRBV5-8 to TRBJ2-3; possible D gene TRBD2, 6 bases. Trimming pared 2 bases from V and 4 bases from J, leaving 8 bases between. The CDR3 length is 13 residues. In germline, CDR1 is SGHTS, CDR2 YDEGEE. CDR3: CASSFPGADTQYF. DNA for the CDR3: TGTGCCAGCAGCTTCCCGGGGGCAGATACGCAGTATTTT.

The chain couples TRBV19 to TRBJ1-5; D is possibly TRBD1 (6 bases). Germline CDR1 LNHDA, CDR2 SQIVND (reference sequence). Trimming left V 6 bases short and J 0 bases short, with 15 bases between. This CDR3 has 16 residues. CDR3 sequence: CASSPLTGDSNQPQHF. The CDR3 DNA reads TGTGCCAGTAGCCCCCTGACAGGCGATAGCAATCAGCCCCAGCATTTT.

The rearrangement links TRBV19 to TRBJ1-1; D might be TRBD1 (5 bases). V was pared by 2 bases and J by 1 base, with 11 bases between. Germline values: CDR1 LNHDA, CDR2 SQIVND (reference sequence). This CDR3 region has 15 residues. The CDR3 sequence: CASSISRGGNTEAFF. The CDR3 coding sequence is TGTGCCAGTAGTATATCCCGCGGGGGGAACACTGAAGCTTTCTTT.

This clone was seen more than once but under ten times. The V gene is TRBV7-7, the J gene TRBJ2-5, with TRBD1 identical over 9 bases. Germline CDR1 is SSHAT and CDR2 is FNYEAQ (reference sequence). V shed 1 base and J 5 bases; nucleotides not matched to a gene: 8. The CDR3 is made up of 16 amino acids. CDR3 amino acids: CASSLDGWDREETQYF. CDR3 bases: TGTGCCAGCAGCTTAGACGGGTGGGACAGGGAGGAGACCCAGTACTTC.

The genes are TRBV7-2 and TRBJ1-3; the D gene is possibly TRBD1 (6 bases). CDR3 size: 15 residues. Per the germline V gene, CDR1 is SGHTA and CDR2 is FQGNSA. V was cut by 5 bases and J by 0 bases, with 11 bases left in between. The CDR3 bases are TGTGCCAGCAGCCGAGGGACAAACTCTGGAAACACCATATATTTT. Protein: CASSRGTNSGNTIYF.

The chain recombines TRBV2 with TRBJ1-1; tentative D call: TRBD1 (5 bases). Per germline, CDR1 SNHLY and CDR2 FYNNEI. With 3 bases removed from V and 0 bases from J, the gap between germline ends came to 11 bases. The CDR3 extends over 15 amino acids. The CDR3 reads CASSEYGHMNTEAFF. CDR3 bases: TGTGCCAGCAGTGAGTATGGACATATGAACACTGAAGCTTTCTTT.

V usage is TRBV6-5 and J usage is TRBJ1-1, with D unclear. The CDR3 sequence is 13 residues long. The V gene lost 10 bases and the J gene lost 0 bases, with 12 bases spanning the gap. Germline V gene data show CDR1 as MNHEY and CDR2 as SVGAGI. The CDR3 coding sequence is TGTGCCATATGGGGAGCCTTGAACACTGAAGCTTTCTTT. Encoded protein: CAIWGALNTEAFF.

The chain is built from TRBV10-3 and TRBJ2-1; 8 nucleotides match TRBD1. The germline CDR1 and CDR2 sequences are ENHRY and SYGVKD. Trimming at V came to 11 bases and at J to 8 bases, leaving 8 bases not matched to a gene. The CDR3 contains 12 residues. The CDR3 here is CALGTGFDEQFF. CDR3 bases: TGTGCCCTCGGGACAGGCTTCGATGAGCAGTTCTTC.

A single count supports this clone. This chain connects TRBV6-1 to TRBJ2-5; TRBD2 matches 11 bases. Judging by the DNA end, TRBJ2-7 fits better; the J call may be wrong. This CDR3 has 16 residues. From germline, CDR1 is MNHNS and CDR2 SASEGT. In DNA, the CDR3 is TGTGCCAGCAGTGTCGTCCCTAGCGGGGGGTTTTACGAGCAGTACTTC. Protein sequence: CASSVVPSGGFYEQYF.

V and J are TRBV9 and TRBJ2-3, with 11 bases identical to TRBD2. Germline CDR1 SGDLS, CDR2 YYNGEE. Trimming took 6 bases from V and 3 from J; bases not matched to a gene: 6. The CDR3 is 15 residues long. The CDR3 here is CASTLAGGGTDTQYF. In DNA, the CDR3 is TGTGCCAGCACCCTAGCGGGGGGCGGAACAGATACGCAGTATTTT. The entire variable domain, with the rest obtained from reference TRBV9 and TRBJ2-3, is as follows: DSGVTQTPKHLITATGQRVTLRCSPRSGDLSVYWYQQSLDQGLQFLIQYYNGEERAKGNILERFSAQQFPDLHSELNLSSLELGDSALYFCASTLAGGGTDTQYFGPGTRLTVL.

This chain connects TRBV2 to TRBJ1-5; 7 bases line up with TRBD1. The CDR3 sequence is 17 residues long. Germline lookup yields CDR1 SNHLY and CDR2 FYNNEI. Losses at the gene ends were 4 bases for V and 1 base for J; bases not matched to a gene: 10. CDR3 loop: CASSANRGQMSNQPQHF. DNA of the CDR3: TGTGCCAGCAGTGCGAACCGGGGACAGATGAGCAATCAGCCCCAGCATTTT.

In the case of this clone: At one end the junction does not follow the germline gene, possibly because of a read error. The chain has TRBV5-4 and TRBJ2-5; the match to TRBD2 covers 9 bases. In germline, CDR1 is SGHNT, CDR2 YYREEE (reference sequence). The CDR3 spans 16 residues. The CDR3 DNA sequence: TGTGTCAGCAGCCCCGTGGTGGCGGGGGGGGCGGAGACCCAGTACTTC. It yields the protein CVSSPVVAGGAETQYF.

The chain is built from TRBV4-3 and TRBJ2-7; 7 bases are shared with TRBD1. The CDR3 is 16 amino acids. The junction had 15 bases not matched to a gene; V was cut back by 4 bases and J by 6 bases. CDR1 is LGHNA, CDR2 YSLEER, per germline. CDR3 coding DNA: TGCGCCAGCAGCCGATTCGGGACAGCTCAGGCGGGCGAGCAGTACTTC. The encoded protein is CASSRFGTAQAGEQYF.

The CDR3 loop is CASSLGGSYEQYF. CDR3 coding DNA: TGTGCCAGCAGTTTAGGAGGGTCCTACGAGCAGTACTTC. This chain connects TRBV28 to TRBJ2-7; tentatively, D is TRBD2 (6 bases). Trimming removed 2 bases at V and 1 base at J, with 6 bases between. Germline CDR1 reads MDHEN; CDR2 reads SYDVKM. CDR3 length: 13 amino acids.

The rearrangement links TRBV7-8 to TRBJ2-2; TRBD1 might be the D (6 bases). V lost 4 bases and J lost 4, with 16 bases in between. The length of the CDR3 is 16 residues. From germline, CDR1 is SGHVS and CDR2 FQNEAQ. The CDR3 nucleotides are TGTGCCAGCAGCTCGATACAGGGTTTGGGCACCGGGGAGCTGTTTTTT. It codes for CASSSIQGLGTGELFF.

The V call is TRBV5-1, the J call TRBJ2-3; perhaps TRBD1 as D (6 bases). CDR3 length: 14 amino acids. V was clipped by 0 bases and J by 4 bases, with 9 bases between them. CDR1 is SGHRS and CDR2 is YFSETQ in the germline V gene. The CDR3: CASSLDRVPDTQYF. The CDR3 nucleotides are TGCGCCAGCAGCTTGGACAGGGTCCCAGATACGCAGTATTTT.

In this sample, this clone turned up a few times. This rearrangement joins TRBV2 to TRBJ1-5, with unresolved D. Germline CDR1 SNHLY, CDR2 FYNNEI. V lost 7 bases to trimming and J lost 8 bases, with 15 bases between them. This CDR3 is 13 amino acids long. The chain's CDR3 is CASTRSASEPQHF. In nucleotides, the CDR3 is TGTGCCAGCACGAGGTCAGCCTCGGAGCCCCAGCATTTT.

This chain links TRBV9 with TRBJ2-1, with TRBD2 matching 11 bases. Germline-derived CDR1 and CDR2 are SGDLS and YYNGEE. This CDR3 region has 19 residues. Trimming removed 4 bases from V and 7 bases from J; junction bases left unmatched: 19. The CDR3 reads CASSSPAGTYSGGANEQFF. CDR3 sequence (DNA): TGTGCCAGCAGCTCCCCAGCGGGAACTTATAGCGGGGGGGCGAATGAGCAGTTCTTC. The full variable domain, in which reference TRBV9 and TRBJ2-1 provide the parts outside the CDR3, is DSGVTQTPKHLITATGQRVTLRCSPRSGDLSVYWYQQSLDQGLQFLIQYYNGEERAKGNILERFSAQQFPDLHSELNLSSLELGDSALYFCASSSPAGTYSGGANEQFFGPGTRLTVL.

The chain recombines TRBV10-3 with TRBJ2-5, with D hard to call. The J call may be in error: the DNA end matches TRBJ2-7 better. Germline loops: CDR1 ENHRY, CDR2 SYGVKD. The CDR3 is 11 amino acids. This CDR3 is CAISDPYEQYF. The CDR3 coding sequence is TGTGCCATCAGTGATCCGTACGAGCAGTACTTC.

The count of this clone is one. The chain has TRBV9 and TRBJ1-3, with D unresolved. The CDR3 totals 17 residues. The germline V gene encodes CDR1 SGDLS and CDR2 YYNGEE. V was shortened by 1 base and J by 0 bases, with 14 bases between the two germline ends. The CDR3 protein is CASSVTFGEYSGNTIYF. The DNA for the CDR3 is TGTGCCAGCAGCGTAACATTCGGGGAATACTCTGGAAACACCATATATTTT.

The rearrangement uses TRBV7-9 and TRBJ2-5; D is undetermined. The germline CDR1 and CDR2 sequences are SEHNR and FQNEAQ (reference sequence). CDR3 length equals 13 residues. Trimming left V 1 base short and J 3 bases short, with 6 bases between. Here the CDR3 reads CASSLVAEETQYF. CDR3 nucleotide sequence: TGTGCCAGCAGCTTAGTGGCGGAAGAGACCCAGTACTTC.